The rows below give T cell receptor beta chains drawn from one sample of a study of blood T cells in healthy people across ages. TCRdb itself ran the 5' RACE reads through MiXCR, one entry per CDR3 protein. Of more than 650,000 distinct CDR3 sequences in the sample, roughly 26% are singletons; the top ten hold around 2.9%. These records were also assigned to another study, of T cells of mothers and their children.

Input material: blood. The receptor source for this set is a boy younger than 18 in good health. Each CDR3 is given with its conserved first and last residue. D genes are given only for firm matches. The size of a clone is reported for some rows only, either as once, few or many, or as a class for expanded clones.

clone size	V gene	CDR3 length	J gene	D gene	CDR3 protein	CDR3 DNA
.	TRBV5-1	15	TRBJ1-5	TRBD1	CASSEQGLSNQPQHF	TGCGCCAGCAGCGAACAGGGGCTTAGCAATCAGCCCCAGCATTTT
many	TRBV7-3	16	TRBJ2-1	.	CASSPNLGRATNEQFF	TGTGCCAGCAGCCCCAACCTCGGCCGGGCCACCAATGAGCAGTTCTTC
.	TRBV5-1	15	TRBJ1-4	TRBD1	CASSTDRGRSEKLFF	TGCGCCAGCAGCACGGACAGGGGACGGAGTGAAAAACTGTTTTTT
.	TRBV7-9	15	TRBJ1-3	.	CASRGEGLIGNTIYF	TGTGCCAGCAGGGGCGAGGGGCTTATTGGAAACACCATATATTTT
.	TRBV5-1	12	TRBJ2-7	TRBD1	CASTGTGHEQYF	TGCGCCAGCACCGGGACAGGGCACGAGCAGTACTTC
.	TRBV5-1	15	TRBJ1-1	.	CASSPPLGGESEAFF	TGCGCCAGCAGCCCACCCCTTGGGGGGGAAAGTGAAGCTTTCTTT
few	TRBV24-1	11	TRBJ2-1	.	CAPPRDAEQFF	TGTGCCCCCCCCAGGGACGCTGAGCAGTTCTTC
.	TRBV7-3	18	TRBJ2-1	.	CASSSRGVAVSSYNEQFF	TGTGCCAGCAGCTCGCGGGGAGTCGCAGTCAGCTCCTACAATGAGCAGTTCTTC
.	TRBV30	11	TRBJ1-2	.	CAWSGYRDYTF	TGTGCCTGGAGCGGATACAGGGATTACACCTTC
.	TRBV10-3	13	TRBJ2-7	TRBD1	CATNKGDRVEQYF	TGTGCCACCAATAAAGGGGACAGGGTGGAGCAGTACTTC
few	TRBV12-3/TRBV12-4	16	TRBJ1-3	.	CASSSSGTASKNTIYF	TGTGCCAGCAGTTCGTCCGGGACCGCCTCGAAAAACACCATATATTTT
few	TRBV20-1	13	TRBJ2-5	TRBD2	CSALSGAPETQYF	TGCAGTGCTCTTAGCGGGGCCCCAGAGACCCAGTACTTC
.	TRBV20-1	14	TRBJ2-5	.	CSAGRGLFQETQYF	TGCAGTGCAGGGCGTGGCCTATTCCAAGAGACCCAGTACTTC
few	TRBV5-1	14	TRBJ1-1	.	CASSFSAENTEAFF	TGCGCCAGCAGCTTCTCCGCCGAGAACACTGAAGCTTTCTTT
few	TRBV30	19	TRBJ1-1	TRBD1	CAWSPFLGQGRSGSTEAFF	TGTGCCTGGAGTCCATTTCTGGGACAGGGAAGGTCAGGATCGACTGAAGCTTTCTTT